The clone carrying this T cell receptor (beta chain) appeared once. Antigen: not known. This sample is drawn from a study of PD-1 blockade in classical Hodgkin lymphoma. Study-level findings and limits: Reports indicated that newly diagnosed patients had lower baseline TCR diversity than healthy donors did.

Sequencing used immunoSEQ multiplex PCR; TCRdb keeps in-frame clones, though not all of them. Among some 15,000 clones listed, approximately 82% were seen once. CDR3 length: 15 residues. CDR1 and CDR2 from the germline V gene are SGHRS and YFSETQ. The V segment lost 4 bases and the J segment 0 bases; nucleotides outside the gene matches: 4. With no exception, relapse followed autologous stem cell transplantation in all patients, and brentuximab vedotin exposure varied. The chain carries TRBV5-1 and TRBJ1-2; 9 bases map to TRBD1. This receptor was obtained from a human donor with classical Hodgkin lymphoma. The specimen comprised peripheral blood mononuclear cells (PBMCs), sampled before the second cycle of nivolumab. The chain's CDR3 is CASSPWTGANYGYTF. CDR3 DNA sequence: TGCGCCAGCAGCCCATGGACAGGGGCTAACTATGGCTACACCTTC.